What follows are 32 T cell receptor beta chains derived from one specimen sequenced in a study of blood T cell repertoires in COVID-19. Clones were read by immunoSEQ multiplex PCR, and TCRdb kept only the in-frame ones, dropping some. The data contain under 200,000 clones, more than 70% of them singletons. The specimen was peripheral blood. The receptors were sampled from a man aged 35-49 years with active or convalescent COVID-19.

V usage is TRBV5-1 and J usage is TRBJ1-5, with 7 bases that match TRBD1. J was trimmed by 4 bases and V by 0 bases; bases with no gene match: 4. The CDR3 loop spans 15 amino acids. CDR1 is SGHRS and CDR2 is YFSETQ in the germline V gene. The CDR3 DNA reads as TGCGCCAGCAGCTTGGAAGGGACAGAGAATCAGCCCCAGCATTTT. This encodes CASSLEGTENQPQHF.

V and J are TRBV24-1 and TRBJ2-1; 15 nucleotides align to TRBD2. The CDR3 length is 15 residues. The germline gives CDR1 KGHDR, CDR2 SFDVKD. Trimming at V came to 6 bases and at J to 9 bases, leaving 5 bases not matched to a gene. The CDR3 spells CATSPPGLAGGEQFF. Here the CDR3 DNA reads TGTGCCACCAGTCCTCCGGGACTAGCGGGAGGTGAGCAGTTCTTC.

This clone showed up just once. The chain is built from TRBV2 and TRBJ1-6; D call uncertain. Trimming shortened V by 1 base and J by 4 bases, and 8 bases separated the two germline ends. Germline CDR1 SNHLY, CDR2 FYNNEI. The CDR3 totals 15 residues. CDR3: CASSEVRLYNSPLHF. CDR3 coding DNA: TGTGCCAGCAGTGAAGTCAGACTTTATAATTCACCCCTCCACTTT.

The count of this clone is one. The chain is built from TRBV9 and TRBJ1-4, with TRBD1 matching 7 bases. The CDR3 runs to 15 residues. V was clipped by 3 bases and J by 4 bases; unmatched bases: 6. Germline CDR1 is SGDLS and CDR2 is YYNGEE. The CDR3 DNA reads TGTGCCAGCAGCGGGGGACAGACGATTAATGAAAAACTGTTTTTT. Its protein is CASSGGQTINEKLFF.

The V and J genes are TRBV2 and TRBJ2-7; the D gene is possibly TRBD1 (5 bases). Trimming left V 6 bases short and J 2 bases short, with 8 bases between. Germline CDR1 and CDR2: SNHLY and FYNNEI. The CDR3 covers 12 residues. The CDR3 region has the DNA TGTGCCAGCAGGGACACAGCCTACGAGCAGTACTTC. It encodes CASRDTAYEQYF.

The CDR3 bases are TGTGCCAGCAGGGACCGGGGGGCGACCTACAATGAGCAGTTCTTC. This gives the protein CASRDRGATYNEQFF. This chain uses TRBV2 with TRBJ2-1; perhaps TRBD2 as D (7 bases). V was cut by 6 bases and J by 2 bases, with 14 bases left in between. The CDR3 has 15 amino acids. Germline V gene data show CDR1 as SNHLY and CDR2 as FYNNEI.

The chain employs TRBV27 and TRBJ1-1, with 9 bases fitting TRBD1. The junction had 13 bases not matched to a gene; V was cut back by 3 bases and J by 2 bases. Germline lookup yields CDR1 MNHEY and CDR2 SMNVEV (reference sequence). This CDR3 is built from 18 residues. CDR3 sequence (DNA): TGTGCCAGCAGTTTTGGCTTAGGTCCACAGGGGGCTAACACTGAAGCTTTCTTT. It yields the protein CASSFGLGPQGANTEAFF.

CDR3 bases: TGCGCCAGCAGCTTGCAAGCGGGCGACGGGTGGGAGACCCAGTACTTC. Its translation is CASSLQAGDGWETQYF. The chain couples TRBV5-1 to TRBJ2-5; D perhaps matches TRBD2 (6 bases). The CDR3 runs 16 residues. CDR1 and CDR2 from the germline V gene are SGHRS and YFSETQ. With 1 base removed from V and 5 bases from J, the gap between germline ends came to 18 bases.

This chain links TRBV15 with TRBJ2-2; 7 positions agree with TRBD1. The CDR3 is made up of 16 amino acids. The germline V gene encodes CDR1 LNHNV and CDR2 YYDKDF (reference sequence). J gave up 2 bases and V 5 bases, and 8 bases lay outside the gene matches. In DNA, the CDR3 is TGTGCCACCAGCGGTACGGGGACAGTAAACACCGGGGAGCTGTTTTTT. Amino acid sequence: CATSGTGTVNTGELFF.

The chain carries TRBV4-1 and TRBJ2-7; TRBD1 agrees at 10 bases. The CDR3 has 15 amino acids. V was clipped by 6 bases and J by 3 bases; unmatched bases: 8. Germline CDR1 and CDR2: MGHRA and YSYEKL. CDR3 amino acids: CASRLQTGGLYEQYF. As DNA, the CDR3 is TGCGCCAGCAGACTTCAGACAGGGGGCCTCTACGAGCAGTACTTC.

The chain has TRBV14 and TRBJ2-2; 7 bases fit TRBD1. Germline assignment: CDR1 SGHDN and CDR2 FVKESK. V trimming: 1 base; J trimming: 5 bases; junction bases outside the gene matches: 16. There are 19 residues in the CDR3. The CDR3 is CASSQVVGFQDRRTGELFF. The CDR3 DNA reads as TGTGCCAGCAGCCAAGTCGTCGGATTTCAGGACAGGAGGACCGGGGAGCTGTTTTTT.

The chain is built from TRBV5-5 and TRBJ2-7; D may be TRBD1 (6 bases). Germline-derived CDR1 and CDR2 are SGHKS and YYEKEE (reference sequence). The CDR3 is 15 residues long. The ends were cut back, 3 bases at V and 2 bases at J, with 15 bases in the middle. CDR3 protein: CASSSNSGTTYEQYF. The CDR3 DNA sequence: TGTGCCAGCAGCTCAAACTCCGGGACAACCTACGAGCAGTACTTC.

V and J are TRBV7-9 and TRBJ1-2; tentative D call: TRBD1 (5 bases). The germline V gene encodes CDR1 SEHNR and CDR2 FQNEAQ (reference sequence). The CDR3 has 14 residues. V lost 5 bases and J lost 5, with 15 bases in between. The CDR3 bases are TGTGCCAGCAGCGTCACAGGAAAGTCTTATGGCTACACCTTC. Its translation is CASSVTGKSYGYTF.

The gene calls are TRBV3-1 (or the pseudogene TRBV3-2) and TRBJ1-3; the D is unclear. V lost 4 bases and J lost 0, with 10 bases in between. The CDR3 contains 15 residues. CDR1 LGHDT and CDR2 YNNKEL come from the germline V gene (reference sequence). Here the CDR3 reads CASSPQRVSGNTIYF. The DNA for the CDR3 is TGTGCCAGCAGCCCCCAGAGGGTCTCTGGAAACACCATATATTTT.

The chain recombines TRBV28 with TRBJ1-5; TRBD1 aligns across 9 bases. V gave up 6 bases and J gave up 7 bases; unmatched junction bases: 1. The length of the CDR3 is 12 residues. Germline CDR1 MDHEN, CDR2 SYDVKM. The CDR3 DNA sequence: TGTGCCAGCAGGACAGGGGGGCAGCCCCAGCATTTT. This gives the protein CASRTGGQPQHF.

As DNA, the CDR3 is TGTGCCAGTAGTCGGACAGGGAGAGGAGAAAGTAATTCACCCCTCCACTTT. It translates to CASSRTGRGESNSPLHF. The chain carries TRBV19 and TRBJ1-6; 8 bases agree with TRBD1. The length of the CDR3 is 17 residues. Germline CDR1 is LNHDA and CDR2 is SQIVND (reference sequence). V lost 5 bases and J lost 6; bases outside the gene matches: 12. The full variable domain, with the rest looked up from reference TRBV19 and TRBJ1-6, is DGGITQSPKYLFRKEGQNVTLSCEQNLNHDAMYWYRQDPGQGLRLIYYSQIVNDFQKGDIAEGYSVSREKKESFPLTVTSAQKNPTAFYLCASSRTGRGESNSPLHFGNGTRLTVT.

The chain joins TRBV5-1 to TRBJ1-1; the D gene is possibly TRBD1 (6 bases). Per the germline V gene, CDR1 is SGHRS and CDR2 is YFSETQ. The ends were cut back, 4 bases at V and 10 bases at J, with 17 bases in the middle. This CDR3 is built from 13 residues. The CDR3 is CASSPGHVAAAFF. The CDR3 DNA sequence: TGCGCCAGCAGCCCGGGACATGTCGCGGCAGCTTTCTTT. The entire variable domain, with the rest obtained from reference TRBV5-1 and TRBJ1-1, is as follows: KAGVTQTPRYLIKTRGQQVTLSCSPISGHRSVSWYQQTPGQGLQFLFEYFSETQRNKGNFPGRFSGRQFSNSRSEMNVSTLELGDSALYLCASSPGHVAAAFFGQGTRLTVV.

The V and J genes are TRBV5-5 and TRBJ1-4; perhaps TRBD1 as D (5 bases). V lost 1 base to trimming and J lost 8 bases, with 12 bases between them. Germline CDR1 is SGHKS and CDR2 is YYEKEE (reference sequence). The CDR3 runs to 14 residues. The CDR3 DNA reads as TGTGCCAGCAGCTTGCCGGGGGTTGGGGAAAAACTGTTTTTT. Translated, it gives CASSLPGVGEKLFF.

The chain's CDR3 is CASTNGGGSGNTIYF. DNA for the CDR3: TGTGCCAGCACCAACGGCGGGGGATCTGGAAACACCATATATTTT. The V gene is TRBV6-6, the J gene TRBJ1-3, with D perhaps TRBD1 (5 bases). The CDR3 consists of 15 residues. V was cut by 7 bases and J by 1 base, with 14 bases left in between. Germline values: CDR1 MNHNY, CDR2 SVGAGI (reference sequence).

This clone was observed a single time. V is TRBV3-1 (or the pseudogene TRBV3-2) and J is TRBJ2-1, with 8 bases fitting TRBD2. Looked up from germline, CDR1 is LGHDT and CDR2 is YNNKEL (reference sequence). The CDR3 has 13 residues. V shed 8 bases and J 10 bases; nucleotides not matched to a gene: 10. The CDR3 sequence is CASGASGPSEQFF. In DNA form, the CDR3 reads TGTGCCAGCGGTGCTAGCGGGCCTTCGGAGCAGTTCTTC.

The chain recombines TRBV7-3 with TRBJ1-1; D is uncertain. The ends were cut back, 1 base at V and 8 bases at J, with 11 bases in the middle. The CDR3 sequence is 13 residues long. CDR1 is SGHTA and CDR2 is FQGTGA in the germline V gene. The CDR3, as DNA: TGTGCCAGCAGCTTAAATCCCGGGTTCGAAGCTTTCTTT. It codes for CASSLNPGFEAFF.

The CDR3 protein is CASSLGLGNTGELFF. For the CDR3, the DNA is TGTGCCAGCAGCTTGGGACTAGGTAACACCGGGGAGCTGTTTTTT. The chain couples TRBV5-4 to TRBJ2-2, with D perhaps matching TRBD2 (6 bases). This CDR3 comprises 15 residues. Trimming pared 0 bases from V and 2 bases from J, leaving 8 bases between. Germline-derived CDR1 and CDR2 are SGHNT and YYREEE (reference sequence).

This clone was seen once. The rearrangement joins TRBV2 to TRBJ2-1; 13 bases fit TRBD2. There are 15 residues in the CDR3. Germline V lookup: CDR1 SNHLY, CDR2 FYNNEI. V shed 4 bases and J 5 bases; nucleotides not matched to a gene: 2. The CDR3 nucleotides read TGTGCCAGCAGTGGGACTAGCGGGGGTCACAATGAGCAGTTCTTC. Translating gives CASSGTSGGHNEQFF.

The chain joins TRBV16 to TRBJ2-2; D is unresolved. Germline CDR1 KGHSY, CDR2 FQNENV. V was clipped by 1 base and J by 8 bases, with 8 bases between them. This CDR3 contains 13 residues. CDR3 sequence reads: CASSQLSPGELFF. CDR3 nucleotide sequence: TGTGCCAGCAGCCAATTATCTCCGGGGGAGCTGTTTTTT.

CDR3 coding DNA: TGTGCCAGCACCGCTTGGAACACAGCGAACACCGGGGAGCTGTTTTTT. It encodes CASTAWNTANTGELFF. The genes are TRBV7-8 and TRBJ2-2; D is unresolved. Germline CDR1 SGHVS, CDR2 FQNEAQ. This CDR3 contains 16 residues. The V end lost 7 bases, the J end lost 0 bases, and 15 bases lay between the germline ends.

This rearrangement joins TRBV7-2 to TRBJ2-1; D perhaps matches TRBD2 (6 bases). V lost 8 bases to trimming and J lost 4 bases, with 12 bases between them. Germline loops: CDR1 SGHTA, CDR2 FQGNSA. The CDR3 is made up of 13 amino acids. The CDR3 DNA reads as TGTGCCAGCCGCACAGGACTATACAATGAGCAGTTCTTC. It is translated as CASRTGLYNEQFF.

The rearrangement links TRBV7-2 to TRBJ2-3; TRBD1 matches 8 bases. The germline CDR1 and CDR2 sequences are SGHTA and FQGNSA. This CDR3 is 15 amino acids long. J was trimmed by 3 bases and V by 5 bases; bases with no gene match: 7. CDR3 loop: CASSQEDRVTDTQYF. The DNA of the CDR3 is TGTGCCAGCAGCCAGGAGGACAGGGTAACAGATACGCAGTATTTT.

This clone was observed once. The V gene is TRBV11-2, the J gene TRBJ1-2, with TRBD1 matching over 8 bases. This CDR3 region has 15 residues. Germline CDR1 reads SGHAT; CDR2 reads FQNNGV. V gave up 0 bases and J gave up 5 bases; unmatched junction bases: 5. The CDR3 protein is CASSLDRTGRYGYTF. The DNA for the CDR3 is TGTGCCAGCAGCTTAGACCGGACAGGGCGTTATGGCTACACCTTC.

The chain links TRBV11-3 to TRBJ2-3; 7 nucleotides line up with TRBD2. The CDR3 sequence is 15 residues long. Trimming at V came to 6 bases and at J to 2 bases, leaving 8 bases not matched to a gene. Looked up from germline, CDR1 is SGHNT and CDR2 is YENEEA. CDR3 DNA sequence: TGTGCCAGCAGAGGGCTAGCGGCGTTCACAGATACGCAGTATTTT. Its translation: CASRGLAAFTDTQYF.

This chain links TRBV19 with TRBJ2-1; 7 bases fit TRBD2. Trimming removed 7 bases from V and 2 bases from J; junction bases left unmatched: 11. The CDR3 has 16 amino acids. Germline CDR1 and CDR2: LNHDA and SQIVND (reference sequence). CDR3 in DNA: TGTGCCAGTAAGAATCAGGGTGGACTAGCCTACAATGAGCAGTTCTTC. Its translation: CASKNQGGLAYNEQFF.

This clone turned up a few times. V gene TRBV15 combines with J gene TRBJ2-5; 11 bases are a match to TRBD1. CDR3 size: 16 residues. The germline V gene has CDR1 LNHNV and CDR2 YYDKDF (reference sequence). The ends lost 2 bases at V and 4 bases at J; junction bases unmatched: 6. DNA for the CDR3: TGTGCCACCAGCAGACTTGGACAGGGGGCGGTAGAGACCCAGTACTTC. Translated, it gives CATSRLGQGAVETQYF. The whole variable domain, remainder taken from reference TRBV15 and TRBJ2-5, is DAMVIQNPRYQVTQFGKPVTLSCSQTLNHNVMYWYQQKSSQAPKLLFHYYDKDFNNEADTPDNFQSRRPNTSFCFLDIRSPGLGDTAMYLCATSRLGQGAVETQYFGPGTRLLVL.

The chain couples TRBV19 to TRBJ2-6; 8 bases are shared with TRBD1. V lost 4 bases and J lost 0; bases outside the gene matches: 17. CDR1 is LNHDA, CDR2 SQIVND, per germline (reference sequence). The CDR3 is 21 amino acids. The CDR3, as DNA: TGTGCCAGTAGTAAGAAACCCCCAGGGACAGGAGTATTCTCTGGGGCCAACGTCCTGACTTTC. It translates to CASSKKPPGTGVFSGANVLTF. Drawing the rest from reference TRBV19 and TRBJ2-6, the complete variable domain is DGGITQSPKYLFRKEGQNVTLSCEQNLNHDAMYWYRQDPGQGLRLIYYSQIVNDFQKGDIAEGYSVSREKKESFPLTVTSAQKNPTAFYLCASSKKPPGTGVFSGANVLTFGAGSRLTVL.